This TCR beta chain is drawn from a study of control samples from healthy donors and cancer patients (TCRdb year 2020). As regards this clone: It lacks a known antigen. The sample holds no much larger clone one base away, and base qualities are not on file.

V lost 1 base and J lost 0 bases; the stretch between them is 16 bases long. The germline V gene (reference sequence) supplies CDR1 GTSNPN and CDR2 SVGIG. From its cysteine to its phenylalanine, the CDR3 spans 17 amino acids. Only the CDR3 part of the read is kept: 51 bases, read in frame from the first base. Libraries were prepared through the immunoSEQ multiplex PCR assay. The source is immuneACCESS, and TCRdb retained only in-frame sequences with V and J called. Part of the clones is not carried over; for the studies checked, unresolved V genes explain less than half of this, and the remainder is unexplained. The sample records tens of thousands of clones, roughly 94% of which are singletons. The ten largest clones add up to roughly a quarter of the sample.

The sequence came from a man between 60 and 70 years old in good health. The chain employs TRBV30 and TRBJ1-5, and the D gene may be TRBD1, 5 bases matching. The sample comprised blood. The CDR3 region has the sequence CAWSGPEGTLSNQPQHF. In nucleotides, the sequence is TGTGCCTGGAGTGGCCCAGAGGGGACCCTTAGCAATCAGCCCCAGCATTTT. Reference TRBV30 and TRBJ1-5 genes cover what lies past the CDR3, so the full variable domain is SQTIHQWPATLVQPVGSPLSLECTVEGTSNPNLYWYRQAAGRGLQLLFYSVGIGQISSEVPQNLSASRPQDRQFILSSKKLLLSDSGFYLCAWSGPEGTLSNQPQHFGDGTRLSIL.